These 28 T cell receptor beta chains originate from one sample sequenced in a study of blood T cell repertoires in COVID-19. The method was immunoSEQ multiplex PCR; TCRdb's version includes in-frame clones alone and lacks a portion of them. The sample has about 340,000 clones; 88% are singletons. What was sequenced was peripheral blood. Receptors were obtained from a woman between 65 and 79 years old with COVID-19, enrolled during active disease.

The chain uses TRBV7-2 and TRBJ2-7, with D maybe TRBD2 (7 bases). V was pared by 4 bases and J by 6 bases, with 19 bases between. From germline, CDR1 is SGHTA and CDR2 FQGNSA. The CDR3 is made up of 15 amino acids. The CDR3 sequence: CASSYGGGPGSEQYF. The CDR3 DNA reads TGTGCCAGCAGCTATGGGGGGGGCCCGGGCTCCGAGCAGTACTTC.

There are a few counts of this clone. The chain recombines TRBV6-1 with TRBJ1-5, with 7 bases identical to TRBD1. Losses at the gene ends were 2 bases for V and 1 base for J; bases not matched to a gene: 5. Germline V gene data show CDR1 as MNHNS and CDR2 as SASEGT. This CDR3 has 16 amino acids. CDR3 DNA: TGTGCCAGCAGTGAATTTAGGGGGCTGAGCAATCAGCCCCAGCATTTT. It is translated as CASSEFRGLSNQPQHF.

CDR3 nucleotides: TGTGCCTGGAGTGTAGCAGGGAACGGAAACACCATATATTTT. It encodes CAWSVAGNGNTIYF. This chain joins TRBV30 and TRBJ1-3; tentative D call: TRBD1 (5 bases). The V end was cut by 0 bases, the J end by 4 bases, with 10 bases between. The CDR3 is 14 amino acids. Germline V gene data show CDR1 as GTSNPN and CDR2 as SVGIG (reference sequence). Filled out from reference TRBV30 and TRBJ1-3, the complete variable domain reads SQTIHQWPATLVQPVGSPLSLECTVEGTSNPNLYWYRQAAGRGLQLLFYSVGIGQISSEVPQNLSASRPQDRQFILSSKKLLLSDSGFYLCAWSVAGNGNTIYFGEGSWLTVV.

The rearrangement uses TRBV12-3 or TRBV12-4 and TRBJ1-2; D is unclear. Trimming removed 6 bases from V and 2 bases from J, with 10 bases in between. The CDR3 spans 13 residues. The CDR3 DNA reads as TGTGCCAGCAGGATCCGGGGAAACTATGGCTACACCTTC. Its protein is CASRIRGNYGYTF.

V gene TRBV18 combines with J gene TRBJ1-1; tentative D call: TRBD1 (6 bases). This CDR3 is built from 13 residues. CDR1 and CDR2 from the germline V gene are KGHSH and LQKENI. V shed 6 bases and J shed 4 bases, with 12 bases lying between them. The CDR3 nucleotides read TGTGCCAGCTCTTACAAACAGGGCACTGAAGCTTTCTTT. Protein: CASSYKQGTEAFF.

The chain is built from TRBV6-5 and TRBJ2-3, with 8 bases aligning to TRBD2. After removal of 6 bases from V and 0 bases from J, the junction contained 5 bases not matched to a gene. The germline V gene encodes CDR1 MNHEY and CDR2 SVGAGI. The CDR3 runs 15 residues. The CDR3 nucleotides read TGTGCCAGCAGCCCAGCGGGGGCTAGCACAGATACGCAGTATTTT. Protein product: CASSPAGASTDTQYF.

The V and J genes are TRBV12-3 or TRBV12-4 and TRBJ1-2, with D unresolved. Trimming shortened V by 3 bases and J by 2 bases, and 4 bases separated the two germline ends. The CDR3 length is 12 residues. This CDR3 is CASSFQNYGYTF. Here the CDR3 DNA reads TGTGCCAGCAGTTTCCAAAACTATGGCTACACCTTC.

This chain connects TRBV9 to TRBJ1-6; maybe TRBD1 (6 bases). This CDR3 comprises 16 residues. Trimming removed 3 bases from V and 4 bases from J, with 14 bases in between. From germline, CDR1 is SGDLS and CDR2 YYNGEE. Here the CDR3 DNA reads TGTGCCAGCAGCGGCCCAGGGGATCCTTATAATTCACCCCTCCACTTT. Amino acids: CASSGPGDPYNSPLHF.

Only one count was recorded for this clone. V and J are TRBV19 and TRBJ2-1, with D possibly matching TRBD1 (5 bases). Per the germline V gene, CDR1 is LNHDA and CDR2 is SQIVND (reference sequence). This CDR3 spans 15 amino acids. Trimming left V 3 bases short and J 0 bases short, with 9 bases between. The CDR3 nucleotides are TGTGCCAGTAGTATTACAGGTAGCTCCTACAATGAGCAGTTCTTC. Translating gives CASSITGSSYNEQFF. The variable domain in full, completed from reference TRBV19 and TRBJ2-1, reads DGGITQSPKYLFRKEGQNVTLSCEQNLNHDAMYWYRQDPGQGLRLIYYSQIVNDFQKGDIAEGYSVSREKKESFPLTVTSAQKNPTAFYLCASSITGSSYNEQFFGPGTRLTVL.

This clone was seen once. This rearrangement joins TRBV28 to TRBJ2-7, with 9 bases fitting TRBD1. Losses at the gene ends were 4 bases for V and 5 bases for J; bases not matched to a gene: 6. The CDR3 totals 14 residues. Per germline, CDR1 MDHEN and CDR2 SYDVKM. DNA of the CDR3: TGTGCCAGCAGTTCTCCGGGACAGGGAAACGAGCAGTACTTC. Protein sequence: CASSSPGQGNEQYF.

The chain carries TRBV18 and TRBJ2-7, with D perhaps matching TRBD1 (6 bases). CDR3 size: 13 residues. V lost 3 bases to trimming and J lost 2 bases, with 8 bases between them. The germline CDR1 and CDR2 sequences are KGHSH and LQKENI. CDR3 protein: CASSPGHPYEQYF. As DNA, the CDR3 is TGTGCCAGCTCACCGGGACATCCCTACGAGCAGTACTTC.

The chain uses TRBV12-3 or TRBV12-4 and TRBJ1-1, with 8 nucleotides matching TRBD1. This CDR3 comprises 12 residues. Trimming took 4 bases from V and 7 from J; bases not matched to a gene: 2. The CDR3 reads CASSWGQVEAFF. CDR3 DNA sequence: TGTGCCAGCAGTTGGGGACAGGTTGAAGCTTTCTTT.

The CDR3 protein is CASSQSGGAGGGELFF. The DNA for the CDR3 is TGTGCCAGCAGCCAGAGCGGGGGGGCCGGAGGCGGGGAGCTGTTTTTT. V and J are TRBV3-1 (or the pseudogene TRBV3-2) and TRBJ2-2; 10 bases match TRBD2. The V segment lost 3 bases and the J segment 7 bases; nucleotides outside the gene matches: 8. Germline values: CDR1 LGHDT, CDR2 YNNKEL (reference sequence). CDR3 length: 16 residues.

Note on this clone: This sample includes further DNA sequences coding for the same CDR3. CDR3 sequence reads: CASSLTGQGSNYGYTF. CDR3 nucleotide sequence: TGCGCCAGCAGTCTCACGGGACAGGGATCTAACTATGGCTACACCTTC. This chain connects TRBV5-1 to TRBJ1-2; 9 bases are shared with TRBD1. Germline lookup yields CDR1 SGHRS and CDR2 YFSETQ. V dropped 5 bases and J dropped 0; count of bases not matched to a gene: 8. CDR3 length: 16 residues. Full variable domain (remainder filled in from reference TRBV5-1 and TRBJ1-2): KAGVTQTPRYLIKTRGQQVTLSCSPISGHRSVSWYQQTPGQGLQFLFEYFSETQRNKGNFPGRFSGRQFSNSRSEMNVSTLELGDSALYLCASSLTGQGSNYGYTFGSGTRLTVV.

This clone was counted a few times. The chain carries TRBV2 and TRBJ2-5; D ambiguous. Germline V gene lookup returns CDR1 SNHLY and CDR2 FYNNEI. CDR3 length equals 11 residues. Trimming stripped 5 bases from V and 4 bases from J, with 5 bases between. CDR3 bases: TGTGCCAGCAGTCGCGTAGAGACCCAGTACTTC. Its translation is CASSRVETQYF. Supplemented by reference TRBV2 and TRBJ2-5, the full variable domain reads EPEVTQTPSHQVTQMGQEVILRCVPISNHLYFYWYRQILGQKVEFLVSFYNNEISEKSEIFDDQFSVERPDGSNFTLKIRSTKLEDSAMYFCASSRVETQYFGPGTRLLVL.

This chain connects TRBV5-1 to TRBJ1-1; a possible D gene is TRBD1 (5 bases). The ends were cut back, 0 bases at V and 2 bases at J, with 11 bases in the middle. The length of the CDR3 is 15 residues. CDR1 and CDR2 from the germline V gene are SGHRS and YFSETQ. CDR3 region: CASSLAQGVNTEAFF. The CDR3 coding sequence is TGCGCCAGCAGCTTGGCTCAGGGCGTAAACACTGAAGCTTTCTTT.

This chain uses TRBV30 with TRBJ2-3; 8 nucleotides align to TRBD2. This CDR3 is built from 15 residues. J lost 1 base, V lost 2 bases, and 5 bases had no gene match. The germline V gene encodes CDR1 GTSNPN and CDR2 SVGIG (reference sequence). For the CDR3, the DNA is TGTGCCTGGAGTTACGCGGGGGGCCGCACAGATACGCAGTATTTT. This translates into CAWSYAGGRTDTQYF.

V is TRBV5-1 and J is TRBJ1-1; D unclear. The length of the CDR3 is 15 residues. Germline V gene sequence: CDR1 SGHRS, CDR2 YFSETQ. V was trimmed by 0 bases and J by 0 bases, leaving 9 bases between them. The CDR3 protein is CASSLGAGMNTEAFF. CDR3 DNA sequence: TGCGCCAGCAGCTTGGGGGCAGGTATGAACACTGAAGCTTTCTTT. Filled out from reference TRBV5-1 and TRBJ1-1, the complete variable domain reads KAGVTQTPRYLIKTRGQQVTLSCSPISGHRSVSWYQQTPGQGLQFLFEYFSETQRNKGNFPGRFSGRQFSNSRSEMNVSTLELGDSALYLCASSLGAGMNTEAFFGQGTRLTVV.

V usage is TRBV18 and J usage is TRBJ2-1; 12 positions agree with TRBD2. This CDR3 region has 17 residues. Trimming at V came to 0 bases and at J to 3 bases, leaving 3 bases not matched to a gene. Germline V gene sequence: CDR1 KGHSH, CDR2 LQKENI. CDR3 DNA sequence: TGTGCCAGCTCACCACCTCTAGCGGGGGGGCTCTACAATGAGCAGTTCTTC. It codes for CASSPPLAGGLYNEQFF.

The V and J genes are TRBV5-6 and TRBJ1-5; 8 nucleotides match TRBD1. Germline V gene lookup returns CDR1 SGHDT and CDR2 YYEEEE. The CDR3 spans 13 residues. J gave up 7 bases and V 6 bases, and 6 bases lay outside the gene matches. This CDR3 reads CASTTGEGQPQHF. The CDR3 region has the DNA TGTGCCAGCACGACAGGGGAAGGCCAGCCCCAGCATTTT.

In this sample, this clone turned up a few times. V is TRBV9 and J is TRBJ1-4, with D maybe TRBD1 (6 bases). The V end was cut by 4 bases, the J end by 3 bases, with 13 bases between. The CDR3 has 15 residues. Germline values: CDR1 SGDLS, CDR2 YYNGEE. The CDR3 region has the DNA TGTGCCAGCAGCCCCAGGGGTTTAGCTAATGAAAAACTGTTTTTT. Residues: CASSPRGLANEKLFF.

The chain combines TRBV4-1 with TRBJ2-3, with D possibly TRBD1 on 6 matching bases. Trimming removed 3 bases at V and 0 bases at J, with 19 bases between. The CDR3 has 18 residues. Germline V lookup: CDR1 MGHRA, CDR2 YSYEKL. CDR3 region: CASSQLGQVPRSTDTQYF. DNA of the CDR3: TGCGCCAGCAGCCAGCTGGGACAAGTGCCTCGTAGCACAGATACGCAGTATTTT.

DNA for the CDR3: TGTGCCAGCAGTGGGGACAGGGGGGGCAGAGGTGTTGGCAATCAGCCCCAGCATTTT. It codes for CASSGDRGGRGVGNQPQHF. This chain connects TRBV2 to TRBJ1-5; 11 positions agree with TRBD1. The V gene's germline CDR1 is SNHLY and CDR2 FYNNEI. The CDR3 sequence is 19 residues long. Germline trimming cut 4 bases from V and 2 bases from J; bases unmatched to any gene: 13.

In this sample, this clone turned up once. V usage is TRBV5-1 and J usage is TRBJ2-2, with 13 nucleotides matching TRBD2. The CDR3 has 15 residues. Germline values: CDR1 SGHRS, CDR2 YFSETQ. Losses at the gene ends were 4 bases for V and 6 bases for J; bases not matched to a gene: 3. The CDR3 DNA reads TGCGCCAGCAGCGGGACTAGCGGGGAAGCCGGGGAGCTGTTTTTT. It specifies CASSGTSGEAGELFF.

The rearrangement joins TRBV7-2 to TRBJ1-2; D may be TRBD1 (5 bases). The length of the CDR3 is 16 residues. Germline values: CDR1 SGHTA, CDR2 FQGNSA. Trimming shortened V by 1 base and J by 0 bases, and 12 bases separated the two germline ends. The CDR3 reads CASSLVGSGSNYGYTF. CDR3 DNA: TGTGCCAGCAGCTTAGTAGGCTCAGGGTCTAACTATGGCTACACCTTC.

The DNA for the CDR3 is TGTGCCAGCAGCCGGGAATTAGCGGGGGGGCAAACCTACGAGCAGTACTTC. Amino acid sequence: CASSRELAGGQTYEQYF. The chain employs TRBV2 and TRBJ2-7, with 11 positions matching TRBD2. The CDR3 loop spans 17 amino acids. Germline-derived CDR1 and CDR2 are SNHLY and FYNNEI. The trim removed 6 bases at V and 2 bases at J, leaving 12 bases unmatched. The whole variable domain, filled in from reference TRBV2 and TRBJ2-7, reads EPEVTQTPSHQVTQMGQEVILRCVPISNHLYFYWYRQILGQKVEFLVSFYNNEISEKSEIFDDQFSVERPDGSNFTLKIRSTKLEDSAMYFCASSRELAGGQTYEQYFGPGTRLTVT.

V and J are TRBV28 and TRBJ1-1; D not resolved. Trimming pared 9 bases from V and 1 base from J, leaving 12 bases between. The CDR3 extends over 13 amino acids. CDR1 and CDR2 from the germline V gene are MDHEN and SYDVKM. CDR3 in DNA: TGTGCCAGTTGTGACTTGCCGAACACTGAAGCTTTCTTT. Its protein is CASCDLPNTEAFF.

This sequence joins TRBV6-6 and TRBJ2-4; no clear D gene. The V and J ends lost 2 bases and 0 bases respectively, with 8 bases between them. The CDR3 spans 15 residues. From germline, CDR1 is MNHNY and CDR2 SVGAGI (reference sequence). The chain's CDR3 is CASSYPDIAKNIQYF. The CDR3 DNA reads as TGTGCCAGCAGTTACCCAGACATAGCCAAAAACATTCAGTACTTC.